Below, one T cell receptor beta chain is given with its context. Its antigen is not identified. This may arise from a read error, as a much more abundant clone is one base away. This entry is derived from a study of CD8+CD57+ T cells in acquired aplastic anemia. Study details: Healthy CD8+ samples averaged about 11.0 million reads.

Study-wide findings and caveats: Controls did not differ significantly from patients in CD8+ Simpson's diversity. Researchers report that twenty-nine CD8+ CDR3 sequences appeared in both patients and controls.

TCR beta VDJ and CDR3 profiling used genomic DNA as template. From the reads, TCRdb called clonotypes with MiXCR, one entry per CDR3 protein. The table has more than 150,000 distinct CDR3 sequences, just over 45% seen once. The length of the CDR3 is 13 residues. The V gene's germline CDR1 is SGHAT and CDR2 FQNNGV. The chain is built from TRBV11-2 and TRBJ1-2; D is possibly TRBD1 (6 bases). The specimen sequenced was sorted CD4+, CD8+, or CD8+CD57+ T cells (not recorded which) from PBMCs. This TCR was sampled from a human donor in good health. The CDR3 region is CASTVTGAYGDTF. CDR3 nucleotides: TGTGCCAGCACCGTGACAGGAGCCTATGGCGACACCTTC. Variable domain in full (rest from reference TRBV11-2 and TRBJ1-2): EAGVAQSPRYKIIEKRQSVAFWCNPISGHATLYWYQQILGQGPKLLIQFQNNGVVDDSQLPKDRFSAERLKGVDSTLKIQPAKLEDSAVYLCASTVTGAYGDTFGSGTRLTVV.